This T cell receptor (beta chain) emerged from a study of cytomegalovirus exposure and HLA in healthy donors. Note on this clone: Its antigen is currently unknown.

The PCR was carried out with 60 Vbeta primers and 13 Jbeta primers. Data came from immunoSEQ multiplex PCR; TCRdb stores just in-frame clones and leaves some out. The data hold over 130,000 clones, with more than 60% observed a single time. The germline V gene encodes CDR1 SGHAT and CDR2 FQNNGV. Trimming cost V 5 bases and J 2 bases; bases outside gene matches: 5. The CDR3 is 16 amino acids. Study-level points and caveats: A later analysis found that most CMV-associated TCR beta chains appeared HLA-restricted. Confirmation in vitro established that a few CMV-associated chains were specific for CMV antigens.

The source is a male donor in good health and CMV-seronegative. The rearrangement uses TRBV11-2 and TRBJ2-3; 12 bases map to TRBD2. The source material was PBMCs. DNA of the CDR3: TGTGCCAGCAGCCCCCGACTAGCGGGGGACACAGATACGCAGTATTTT. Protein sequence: CASSPRLAGDTDTQYF.